Presented here are 22 T cell receptor beta chains from one specimen sequenced in a study of blood T cell repertoires in COVID-19. Some clones are missing from TCRdb's copy, which holds only in-frame ones; the method was immunoSEQ multiplex PCR. Altogether around 190,000 clones are present, 70% to 80% being singletons, with the ten largest covering roughly 7.8%. Sequencing was done on a sample of peripheral blood. The receptors derive from a woman aged 50 to 65 with active or convalescent COVID-19.

The genes are TRBV5-8 and TRBJ1-2; D call uncertain. This CDR3 contains 11 residues. V lost 4 bases and J 8 bases, leaving 9 bases between the germline ends. CDR1 is SGHTS and CDR2 is YDEGEE in the germline V gene. CDR3 DNA: TGTGCCAGCAGCCTCCGCGAGGGCTACACCTTC. Translation: CASSLREGYTF.

This clone was seen just once. The chain employs TRBV2 and TRBJ1-6; maybe TRBD1 (5 bases). V lost 8 bases, J lost 7 bases, and 15 bases lay in between. This CDR3 comprises 14 residues. Germline loops: CDR1 SNHLY, CDR2 FYNNEI. CDR3 residues: CASGGETQNSPLHF. The CDR3 DNA sequence: TGTGCCAGCGGGGGGGAGACCCAAAATTCACCCCTCCACTTT.

This clone was recorded once. The chain is built from TRBV19 and TRBJ1-3, with 7 bases identical to TRBD1. The germline gives CDR1 LNHDA, CDR2 SQIVND (reference sequence). V was pared by 7 bases and J by 9 bases, with 9 bases of the junction left unmatched. The CDR3 is made up of 13 amino acids. The chain's CDR3 is CASTWGQKGTIYF. The CDR3 nucleotides read TGTGCCAGTACCTGGGGACAGAAAGGCACCATATATTTT.

The V gene is TRBV5-6, the J gene TRBJ1-3; no firm D call. Germline CDR1 SGHDT, CDR2 YYEEEE. CDR3 length: 15 residues. The V end was cut by 0 bases, the J end by 2 bases, with 9 bases between. The CDR3 coding sequence is TGTGCCAGCAGCTTGGAAGGAGATCCTGGAAACACCATATATTTT. It is translated as CASSLEGDPGNTIYF. Together with reference TRBV5-6 and TRBJ1-3, the CDR3 gives the full variable domain: DAGVTQSPTHLIKTRGQQVTLRCSPKSGHDTVSWYQQALGQGPQFIFQYYEEEERQRGNFPDRFSGHQFPNYSSELNVNALLLGDSALYLCASSLEGDPGNTIYFGEGSWLTVV.

Turning to this clone: Since a much larger clone is just one base distant, this may be a read error. The chain carries TRBV12-3 or TRBV12-4 and TRBJ1-1, with D possibly matching TRBD1 (5 bases). CDR3 length equals 13 residues. Trimming took 6 bases from V and 0 from J, leaving 8 bases between them. The CDR3 region is CASSPQVNTEAFF. The CDR3 DNA reads as TGTGCCAGCAGCCCACAGGTGAACACTGAAGCTTTCTTT.

The rearrangement joins TRBV7-9 to TRBJ1-5; 7 bases line up with TRBD1. CDR1 SEHNR and CDR2 FQNEAQ come from the germline V gene (reference sequence). The CDR3 sequence is 13 residues long. The V and J ends lost 5 bases and 9 bases, in that order; junction bases with no gene match: 7. The CDR3 loop reads CASSQKGAGPQHF. CDR3 bases: TGTGCCAGCAGCCAGAAGGGGGCCGGGCCCCAGCATTTT.

The chain employs TRBV18 and TRBJ1-1; 8 bases fit TRBD1. With V trimmed by 3 bases and J by 1 base, 10 bases remained unmatched. In germline, CDR1 is KGHSH, CDR2 LQKENI. The CDR3 loop spans 17 amino acids. DNA of the CDR3: TGTGCCAGCTCACCCATTCAGACAGGGGAAAGGAACACTGAAGCTTTCTTT. Encoded protein: CASSPIQTGERNTEAFF. Drawing the rest from reference TRBV18 and TRBJ1-1, the complete variable domain is NAGVMQNPRHLVRRRGQEARLRCSPMKGHSHVYWYRQLPEEGLKFMVYLQKENIIDESGMPKERFSAEFPKEGPSILRIQQVVRGDSAAYFCASSPIQTGERNTEAFFGQGTRLTVV.

V and J are TRBV29-1 and TRBJ1-3; the D is unclear. The germline gives CDR1 SQVTM, CDR2 ANQGSEA. Between the trimmed V and J ends, which lost 6 bases and 0 bases, there was a span of 9 bases. This CDR3 spans 13 amino acids. The CDR3 here is CSVLQSSGNTIYF. The CDR3 coding sequence is TGCAGCGTCTTACAATCCTCTGGAAACACCATATATTTT.

The chain links TRBV19 to TRBJ1-5; 7 positions match TRBD1. The trim removed 3 bases at V and 2 bases at J, leaving 4 bases unmatched. This CDR3 region has 15 residues. Germline V lookup: CDR1 LNHDA, CDR2 SQIVND (reference sequence). The CDR3 DNA follows: TGTGCCAGTAGTATGTTCGGGACAGGCAATCAGCCCCAGCATTTT. Its translation: CASSMFGTGNQPQHF. The whole variable domain, filled in from reference TRBV19 and TRBJ1-5, reads DGGITQSPKYLFRKEGQNVTLSCEQNLNHDAMYWYRQDPGQGLRLIYYSQIVNDFQKGDIAEGYSVSREKKESFPLTVTSAQKNPTAFYLCASSMFGTGNQPQHFGDGTRLSIL.

This chain uses TRBV29-1 with TRBJ2-4, with 7 positions matching TRBD2. The germline CDR1 and CDR2 sequences are SQVTM and ANQGSEA. The CDR3 loop spans 13 amino acids. V was pared by 7 bases and J by 6 bases, with 9 bases of the junction left unmatched. The CDR3 DNA reads as TGCAGCGACAGACTAGCAGGTGGAAACATTCAGTACTTC. Protein product: CSDRLAGGNIQYF.

The chain joins TRBV20-1 to TRBJ2-7; D gene uncertain. The CDR3 loop spans 11 amino acids. Trimming cost V 0 bases and J 2 bases, with 2 bases left between them. The germline CDR1 and CDR2 sequences are DFQATT and SNEGSKA (reference sequence). CDR3 DNA sequence: TGCAGTGCTAGAGATACCTACGAGCAGTACTTC. It codes for CSARDTYEQYF.

The rearrangement joins TRBV28 to TRBJ1-2, with unresolved D. Germline V gene sequence: CDR1 MDHEN, CDR2 SYDVKM. The CDR3 sequence is 11 residues long. Trimming shortened V by 3 bases and J by 7 bases, and 6 bases separated the two germline ends. CDR3 DNA sequence: TGTGCCAGCAGTTTCCGGGGTGGCTACACCTTC. The encoded protein is CASSFRGGYTF.

The chain carries TRBV6-6 and TRBJ2-7, with D possibly being TRBD2 (5 bases). Germline V gene sequence: CDR1 MNHNY, CDR2 SVGAGI (reference sequence). The V gene lost 0 bases and the J gene lost 4 bases, with 7 bases spanning the gap. CDR3 length: 13 amino acids. CDR3 sequence (DNA): TGTGCCAGCAGTTACTCGGAGGTATACGAGCAGTACTTC. Its protein product is CASSYSEVYEQYF.

This rearrangement joins TRBV24-1 to TRBJ2-2; 13 positions agree with TRBD2. The germline gives CDR1 KGHDR, CDR2 SFDVKD. V dropped 3 bases and J dropped 3; count of bases not matched to a gene: 3. The CDR3 is made up of 17 amino acids. This CDR3 is CATSDIGLAGDTGELFF. CDR3 sequence (DNA): TGTGCCACCAGTGATATAGGACTAGCGGGGGACACCGGGGAGCTGTTTTTT.

The chain combines TRBV19 with TRBJ2-3; TRBD2 matches 10 bases. From germline, CDR1 is LNHDA and CDR2 SQIVND (reference sequence). The CDR3 consists of 16 residues. The V and J ends lost 6 bases and 5 bases, in that order; junction bases with no gene match: 11. CDR3 amino acids: CASSLSGSGRGDTQYF. The DNA of the CDR3 is TGTGCCAGTAGCCTTAGCGGGAGCGGGAGGGGAGATACGCAGTATTTT.

V and J are TRBV30 and TRBJ2-3; TRBD1 aligns across 9 bases. The length of the CDR3 is 16 residues. CDR1 GTSNPN and CDR2 SVGIG come from the germline V gene (reference sequence). J gave up 6 bases and V 0 bases, and 10 bases lay outside the gene matches. CDR3 in amino acids: CAWSVPVTGGLDTQYF. The CDR3 bases are TGTGCCTGGAGTGTACCCGTGACAGGGGGTTTGGATACGCAGTATTTT.

The chain combines TRBV3-1 (or the pseudogene TRBV3-2) with TRBJ1-5, with 8 bases fitting TRBD1. V was clipped by 5 bases and J by 6 bases; unmatched bases: 6. The V gene's germline CDR1 is LGHDT and CDR2 YNNKEL (reference sequence). CDR3 size: 14 residues. The CDR3 coding sequence is TGTGCCAGCAGCGCCCGGACAGGGAGTCAGCCCCAGCATTTT. It yields the protein CASSARTGSQPQHF.

This chain connects TRBV7-2 to TRBJ1-2; D not certain. The V gene lost 0 bases and the J gene lost 2 bases, with 7 bases spanning the gap. The CDR3 contains 14 residues. Germline V lookup: CDR1 SGHTA, CDR2 FQGNSA. The CDR3 spells CASSLAGRNYGYTF. The CDR3 DNA reads as TGTGCCAGCAGCTTAGCAGGCAGGAACTATGGCTACACCTTC.

The genes are TRBV18 and TRBJ1-2, with TRBD1 identical over 8 bases. CDR1 is KGHSH and CDR2 is LQKENI in the germline V gene. V was pared by 0 bases and J by 5 bases, with 8 bases of the junction left unmatched. The CDR3 sequence is 16 residues long. The CDR3 is CASSPPTGTGIYGYTF. CDR3 DNA sequence: TGTGCCAGCTCACCACCAACTGGGACAGGAATTTATGGCTACACCTTC.

This chain connects TRBV7-2 to TRBJ1-2, with 11 bases aligning to TRBD1. J lost 7 bases, V lost 7 bases, and 5 bases had no gene match. CDR1 is SGHTA, CDR2 FQGNSA, per germline. The CDR3 consists of 13 residues. This CDR3 is CASNSDRGLGYTF. The CDR3 coding sequence is TGTGCCAGCAATTCGGACAGGGGGCTTGGCTACACCTTC.

This clone was detected ten times or more. Other DNA sequences in the same sample also yield this CDR3. The chain uses TRBV27 and TRBJ2-6; D may be TRBD1 (5 bases). Germline V gene lookup returns CDR1 MNHEY and CDR2 SMNVEV (reference sequence). This CDR3 is 16 amino acids long. Between the trimmed V and J ends, which lost 2 bases and 0 bases, there was a span of 8 bases. CDR3 amino acids: CASSLTGSSGANVLTF. As DNA, the CDR3 is TGTGCCAGCAGTTTAACAGGAAGCTCTGGGGCCAACGTCCTGACTTTC.

This chain uses TRBV28 with TRBJ1-6; 8 nucleotides agree with TRBD1. The CDR3 sequence is 16 residues long. Germline V gene data show CDR1 as MDHEN and CDR2 as SYDVKM. V lost 6 bases and J lost 3; bases outside the gene matches: 7. This CDR3 reads CASSPTGTGYNSPLHF. CDR3 bases: TGTGCCAGCAGCCCCACCGGGACAGGCTATAATTCACCCCTCCACTTT.